The clone carrying this T cell receptor (beta chain) showed up many times. Per the germline V gene, CDR1 is MGHDK and CDR2 is SYGVNS. The CDR3 spans 14 residues. V shed 9 bases and J 6 bases; nucleotides not matched to a gene: 8. Using its own MiXCR run on the 5' RACE reads, TCRdb lists one record per CDR3 protein. The sample consists of over 60,000 distinct CDR3 sequences, around a tenth of them appearing once. This sample was taken from a study of early T cells in non-severe SARS-CoV-2 infection. The sample in question was whole blood, obtained at baseline. The TCR sequence derives from an adult who was a healthcare worker with PCR-confirmed SARS-CoV-2 infection or an uninfected control (not recorded which). This rearrangement joins TRBV25-1 to TRBJ1-5, with 10 bases lining up with TRBD1. The CDR3 here is CASSGQGGSQPQHF. In nucleotides, the CDR3 is TGTGCCAGTTCTGGACAGGGGGGAAGTCAGCCCCAGCATTTT.